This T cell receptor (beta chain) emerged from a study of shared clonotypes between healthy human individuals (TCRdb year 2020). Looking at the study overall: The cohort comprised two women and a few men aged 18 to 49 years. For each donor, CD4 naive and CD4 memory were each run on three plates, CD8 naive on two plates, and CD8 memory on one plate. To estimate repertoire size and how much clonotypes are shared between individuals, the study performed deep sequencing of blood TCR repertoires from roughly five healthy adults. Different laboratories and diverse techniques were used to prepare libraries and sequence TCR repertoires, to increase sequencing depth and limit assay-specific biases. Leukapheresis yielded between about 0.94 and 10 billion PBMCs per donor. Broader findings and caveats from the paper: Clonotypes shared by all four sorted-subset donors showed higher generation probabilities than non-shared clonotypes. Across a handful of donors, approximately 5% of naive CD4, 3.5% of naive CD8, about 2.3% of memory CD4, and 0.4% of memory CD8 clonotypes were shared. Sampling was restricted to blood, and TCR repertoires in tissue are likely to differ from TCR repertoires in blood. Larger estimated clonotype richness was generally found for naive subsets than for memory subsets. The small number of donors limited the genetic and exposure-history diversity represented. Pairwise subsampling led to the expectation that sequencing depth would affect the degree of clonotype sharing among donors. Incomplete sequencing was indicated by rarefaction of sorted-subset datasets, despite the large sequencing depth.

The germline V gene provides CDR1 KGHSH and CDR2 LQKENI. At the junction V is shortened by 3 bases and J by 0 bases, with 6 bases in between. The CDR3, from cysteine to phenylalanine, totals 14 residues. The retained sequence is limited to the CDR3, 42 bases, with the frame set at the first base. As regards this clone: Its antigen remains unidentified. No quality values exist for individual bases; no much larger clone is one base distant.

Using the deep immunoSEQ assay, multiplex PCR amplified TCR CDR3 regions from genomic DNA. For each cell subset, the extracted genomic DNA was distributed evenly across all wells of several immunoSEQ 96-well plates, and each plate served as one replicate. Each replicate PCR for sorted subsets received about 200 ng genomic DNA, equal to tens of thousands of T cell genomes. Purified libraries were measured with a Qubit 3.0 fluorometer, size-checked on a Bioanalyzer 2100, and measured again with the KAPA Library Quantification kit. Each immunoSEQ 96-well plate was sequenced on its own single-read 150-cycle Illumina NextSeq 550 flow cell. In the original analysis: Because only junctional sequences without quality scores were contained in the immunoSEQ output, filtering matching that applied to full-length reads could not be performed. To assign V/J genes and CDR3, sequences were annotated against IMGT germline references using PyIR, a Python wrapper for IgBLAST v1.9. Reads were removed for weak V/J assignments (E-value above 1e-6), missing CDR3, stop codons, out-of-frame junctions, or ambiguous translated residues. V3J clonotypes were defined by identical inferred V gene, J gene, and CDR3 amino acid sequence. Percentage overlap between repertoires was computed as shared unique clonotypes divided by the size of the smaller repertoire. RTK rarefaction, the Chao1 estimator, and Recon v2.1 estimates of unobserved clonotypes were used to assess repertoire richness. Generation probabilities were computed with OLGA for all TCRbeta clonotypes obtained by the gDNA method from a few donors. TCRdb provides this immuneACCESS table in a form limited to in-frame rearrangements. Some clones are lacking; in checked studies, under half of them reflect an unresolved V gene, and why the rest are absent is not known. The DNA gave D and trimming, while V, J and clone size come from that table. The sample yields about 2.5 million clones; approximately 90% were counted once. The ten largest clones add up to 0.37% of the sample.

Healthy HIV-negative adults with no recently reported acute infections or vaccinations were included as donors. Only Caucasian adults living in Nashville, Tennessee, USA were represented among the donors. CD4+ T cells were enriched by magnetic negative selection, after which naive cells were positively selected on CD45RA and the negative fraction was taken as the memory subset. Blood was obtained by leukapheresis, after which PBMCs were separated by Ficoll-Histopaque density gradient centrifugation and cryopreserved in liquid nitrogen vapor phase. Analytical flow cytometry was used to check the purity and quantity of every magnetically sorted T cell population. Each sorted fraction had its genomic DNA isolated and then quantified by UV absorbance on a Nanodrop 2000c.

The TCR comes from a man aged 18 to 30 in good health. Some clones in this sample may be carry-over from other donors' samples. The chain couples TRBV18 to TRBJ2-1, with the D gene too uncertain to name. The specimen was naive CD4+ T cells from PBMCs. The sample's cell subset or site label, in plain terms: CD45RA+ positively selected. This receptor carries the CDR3 CASSPLISYNEQFF. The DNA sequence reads TGTGCCAGCTCACCTTTAATCTCCTACAATGAGCAGTTCTTC. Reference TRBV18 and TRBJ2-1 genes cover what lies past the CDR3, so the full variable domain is NAGVMQNPRHLVRRRGQEARLRCSPMKGHSHVYWYRQLPEEGLKFMVYLQKENIIDESGMPKERFSAEFPKEGPSILRIQQVVRGDSAAYFCASSPLISYNEQFFGPGTRLTVL.